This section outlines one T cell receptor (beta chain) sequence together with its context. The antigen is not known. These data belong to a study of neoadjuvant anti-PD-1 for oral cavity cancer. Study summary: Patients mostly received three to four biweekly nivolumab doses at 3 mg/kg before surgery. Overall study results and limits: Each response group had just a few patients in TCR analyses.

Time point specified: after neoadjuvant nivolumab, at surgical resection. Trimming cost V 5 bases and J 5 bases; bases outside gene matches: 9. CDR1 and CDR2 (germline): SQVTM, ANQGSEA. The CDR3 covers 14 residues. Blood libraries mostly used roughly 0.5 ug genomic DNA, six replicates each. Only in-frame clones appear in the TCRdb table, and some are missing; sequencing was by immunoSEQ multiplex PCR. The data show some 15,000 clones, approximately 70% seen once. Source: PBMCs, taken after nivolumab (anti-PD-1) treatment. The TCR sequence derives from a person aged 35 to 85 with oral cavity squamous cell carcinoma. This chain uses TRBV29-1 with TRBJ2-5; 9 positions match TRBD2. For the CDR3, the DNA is TGCAGCGTTACCCCGCTAGCGGGAATGGAGACCCAGTACTTC. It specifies CSVTPLAGMETQYF.